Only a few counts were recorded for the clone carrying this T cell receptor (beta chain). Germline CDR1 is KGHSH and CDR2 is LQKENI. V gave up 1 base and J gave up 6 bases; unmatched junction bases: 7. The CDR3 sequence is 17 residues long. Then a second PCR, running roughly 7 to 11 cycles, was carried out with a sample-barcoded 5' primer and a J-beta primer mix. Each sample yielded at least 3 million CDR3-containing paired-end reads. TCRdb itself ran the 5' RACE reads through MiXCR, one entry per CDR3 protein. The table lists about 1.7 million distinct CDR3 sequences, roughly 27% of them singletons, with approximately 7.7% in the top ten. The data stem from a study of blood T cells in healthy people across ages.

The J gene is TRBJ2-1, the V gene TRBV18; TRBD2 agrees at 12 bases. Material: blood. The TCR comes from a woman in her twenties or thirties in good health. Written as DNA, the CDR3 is TGTGCCAGCTCACCACGGGCGGGACTAGCGGGTCTCAATGAGCAGTTCTTC. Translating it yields CASSPRAGLAGLNEQFF.